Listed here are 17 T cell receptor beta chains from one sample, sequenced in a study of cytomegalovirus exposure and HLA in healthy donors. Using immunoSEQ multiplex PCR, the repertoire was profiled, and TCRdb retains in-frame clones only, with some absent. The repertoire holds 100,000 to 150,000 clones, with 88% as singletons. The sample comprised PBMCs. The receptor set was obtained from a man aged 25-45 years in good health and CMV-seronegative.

The CDR3 is CASSVASRGGKSGDTQYF. CDR3 in DNA: TGTGCCAGCAGCGTAGCGTCAAGGGGCGGGAAAAGTGGGGATACGCAGTATTTT. This chain uses TRBV9 with TRBJ2-3, with TRBD2 as a possible D gene (6 bases). Germline CDR1 is SGDLS and CDR2 is YYNGEE. V lost 0 bases to trimming and J lost 6 bases, with 23 bases between them. The CDR3 covers 18 residues.

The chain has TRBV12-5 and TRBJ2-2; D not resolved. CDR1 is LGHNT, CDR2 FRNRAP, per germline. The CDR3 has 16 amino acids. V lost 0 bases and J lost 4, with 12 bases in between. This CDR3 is CASGLVLTSFTGELFF. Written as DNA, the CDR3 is TGTGCTAGTGGTTTGGTCCTAACCTCATTCACCGGGGAGCTGTTTTTT.

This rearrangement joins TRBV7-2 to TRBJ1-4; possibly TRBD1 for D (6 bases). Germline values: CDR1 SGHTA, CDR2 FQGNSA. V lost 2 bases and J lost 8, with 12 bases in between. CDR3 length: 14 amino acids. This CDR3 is CASSLFQGKEKLFF. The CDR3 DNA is TGTGCCAGCAGCTTATTTCAGGGGAAAGAAAAACTGTTTTTT.

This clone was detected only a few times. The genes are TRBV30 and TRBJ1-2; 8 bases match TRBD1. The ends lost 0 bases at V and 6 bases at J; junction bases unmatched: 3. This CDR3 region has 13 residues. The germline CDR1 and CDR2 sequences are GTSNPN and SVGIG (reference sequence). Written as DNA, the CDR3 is TGTGCCTGGAGTGTAACAGGGGGTGATGGCTACACCTTC. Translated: CAWSVTGGDGYTF.

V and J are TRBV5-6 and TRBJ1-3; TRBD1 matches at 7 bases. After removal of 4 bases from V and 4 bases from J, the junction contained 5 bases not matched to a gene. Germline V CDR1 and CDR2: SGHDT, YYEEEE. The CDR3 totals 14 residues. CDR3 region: CASSPPDRGNTIYF. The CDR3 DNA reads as TGTGCCAGCAGCCCGCCGGACAGGGGAAACACCATATATTTT.

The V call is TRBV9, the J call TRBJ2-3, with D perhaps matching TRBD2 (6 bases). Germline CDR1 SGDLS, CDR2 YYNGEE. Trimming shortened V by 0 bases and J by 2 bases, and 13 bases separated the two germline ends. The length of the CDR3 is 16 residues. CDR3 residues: CASSVVSGEVTDTQYF. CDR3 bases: TGTGCCAGCAGCGTAGTATCGGGAGAAGTCACAGATACGCAGTATTTT.

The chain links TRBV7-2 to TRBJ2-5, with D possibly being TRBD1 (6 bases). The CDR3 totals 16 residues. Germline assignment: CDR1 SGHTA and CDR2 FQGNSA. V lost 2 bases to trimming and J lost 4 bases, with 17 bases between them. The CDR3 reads CASSLIPRGLGETQYF. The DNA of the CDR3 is TGTGCCAGCAGCTTAATCCCCAGGGGCTTGGGAGAGACCCAGTACTTC.

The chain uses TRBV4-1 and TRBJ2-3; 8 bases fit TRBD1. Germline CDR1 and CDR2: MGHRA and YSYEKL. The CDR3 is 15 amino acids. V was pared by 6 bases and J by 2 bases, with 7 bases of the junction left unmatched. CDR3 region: CASRPGTGNTDTQYF. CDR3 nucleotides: TGCGCCAGCAGACCCGGGACAGGCAACACAGATACGCAGTATTTT.

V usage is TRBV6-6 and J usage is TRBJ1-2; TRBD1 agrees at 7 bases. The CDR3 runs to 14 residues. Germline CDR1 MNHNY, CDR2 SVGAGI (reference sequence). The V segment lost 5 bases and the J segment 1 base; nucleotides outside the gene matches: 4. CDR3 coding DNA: TGTGCCAGCAGTGGCAGGGGGAATAACTATGGCTACACCTTC. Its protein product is CASSGRGNNYGYTF.

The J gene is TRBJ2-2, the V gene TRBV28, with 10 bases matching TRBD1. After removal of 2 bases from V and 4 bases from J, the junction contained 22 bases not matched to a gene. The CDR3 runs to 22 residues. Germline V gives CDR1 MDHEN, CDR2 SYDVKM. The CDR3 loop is CASSLTTYGTGATLTSTGELFF. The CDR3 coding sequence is TGTGCCAGCAGTTTAACCACATACGGGACAGGGGCAACCCTGACGAGCACCGGGGAGCTGTTTTTT.

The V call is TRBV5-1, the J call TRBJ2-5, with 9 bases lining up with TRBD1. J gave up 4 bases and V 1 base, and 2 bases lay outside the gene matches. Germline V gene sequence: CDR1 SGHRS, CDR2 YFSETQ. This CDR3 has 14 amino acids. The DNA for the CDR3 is TGCGCCAGCAGCTTGACAGGGGGCCCAGAGACCCAGTACTTC. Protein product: CASSLTGGPETQYF. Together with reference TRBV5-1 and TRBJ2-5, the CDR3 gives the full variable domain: KAGVTQTPRYLIKTRGQQVTLSCSPISGHRSVSWYQQTPGQGLQFLFEYFSETQRNKGNFPGRFSGRQFSNSRSEMNVSTLELGDSALYLCASSLTGGPETQYFGPGTRLLVL.

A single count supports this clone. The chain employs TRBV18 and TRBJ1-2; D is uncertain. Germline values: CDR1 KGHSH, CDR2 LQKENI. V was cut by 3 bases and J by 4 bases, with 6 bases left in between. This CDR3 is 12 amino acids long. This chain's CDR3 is CASSPVSYGYTF. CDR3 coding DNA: TGTGCCAGCTCACCGGTCAGCTATGGCTACACCTTC.

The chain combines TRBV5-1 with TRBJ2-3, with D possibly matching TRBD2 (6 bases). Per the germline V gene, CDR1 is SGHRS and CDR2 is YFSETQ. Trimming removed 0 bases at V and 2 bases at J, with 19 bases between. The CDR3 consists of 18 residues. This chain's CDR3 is CASSLAYESGPPTDTQYF. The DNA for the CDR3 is TGCGCCAGCAGCTTGGCTTACGAGAGCGGGCCTCCCACAGATACGCAGTATTTT.

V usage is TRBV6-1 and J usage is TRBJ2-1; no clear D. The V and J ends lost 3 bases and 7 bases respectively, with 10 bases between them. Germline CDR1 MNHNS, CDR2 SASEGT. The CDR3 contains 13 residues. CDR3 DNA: TGTGCCAGCAGTGAGGCTCCACAGAATGAGCAGTTCTTC. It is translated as CASSEAPQNEQFF.

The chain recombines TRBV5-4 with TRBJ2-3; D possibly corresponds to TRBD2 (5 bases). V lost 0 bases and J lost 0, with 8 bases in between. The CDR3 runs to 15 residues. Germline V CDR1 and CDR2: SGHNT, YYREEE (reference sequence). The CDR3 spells CASSLDQRSTDTQYF. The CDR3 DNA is TGTGCCAGCAGCTTGGATCAGCGGAGCACAGATACGCAGTATTTT. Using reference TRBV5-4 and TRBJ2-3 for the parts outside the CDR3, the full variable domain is ETGVTQSPTHLIKTRGQQVTLRCSSQSGHNTVSWYQQALGQGPQFIFQYYREEENGRGNFPPRFSGLQFPNYSSELNVNALELDDSALYLCASSLDQRSTDTQYFGPGTRLTVL.

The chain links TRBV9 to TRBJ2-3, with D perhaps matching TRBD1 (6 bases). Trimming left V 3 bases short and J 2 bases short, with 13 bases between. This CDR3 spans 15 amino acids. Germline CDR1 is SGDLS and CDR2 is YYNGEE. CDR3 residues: CASSDTGTLTDTQYF. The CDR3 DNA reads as TGTGCCAGCAGCGACACAGGGACCCTCACAGATACGCAGTATTTT.

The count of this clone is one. In DNA form, the CDR3 reads TGTGCCAGCAGCGCCGACAGGGGGCATGGGGAGACCCAGTACTTC. Translation: CASSADRGHGETQYF. The chain employs TRBV7-6 and TRBJ2-5, with TRBD1 matching 10 bases. After removal of 5 bases from V and 5 bases from J, the junction contained 8 bases not matched to a gene. The germline V gene encodes CDR1 SGHVS and CDR2 FNYEAQ. This CDR3 comprises 15 residues.